One and the same sample provided the 32 T cell receptor beta chains below, sequenced in a study of blood T cells in healthy people across ages. Together with a sample-barcoded 5' primer, a J-beta primer mix was included in a second PCR lasting about 7 to 12 cycles. TCRdb reprocessed the 5' RACE reads with MiXCR, giving one entry per CDR3 protein. Here the sample spans about 1.6 million distinct CDR3 sequences, about 35% being singletons. The specimen sequenced was blood. These receptors were taken from a woman aged 25 to 45 in good health.

There are a few counts of this clonotype. The chain combines TRBV5-1 with TRBJ2-7; D is tentatively TRBD1 or TRBD2 (6 bases each). The CDR3 runs to 14 residues. Germline V gene lookup returns CDR1 SGHRS and CDR2 YFSETQ. V shed 8 bases and J shed 5 bases, with 20 bases lying between them. DNA of the CDR3: TGCGCCAGTAGCCGCGTGGGGGGCTCGGACGAGCAGTACTTC. Translating it yields CASSRVGGSDEQYF.

The chain carries TRBV9 and TRBJ2-1; TRBD2 is a possible D gene (7 bases). CDR1 and CDR2 from the germline V gene are SGDLS and YYNGEE. CDR3 length: 14 residues. V was clipped by 0 bases and J by 10 bases, with 14 bases between them. The CDR3 is CASSVAGGGDEQFF. The CDR3 region has the DNA TGTGCCAGCAGCGTAGCTGGGGGGGGCGACGAGCAGTTCTTC.

The CDR3 protein is CASSYPTGVEQYF. DNA for the CDR3: TGTGCCAGCAGCTATCCGACAGGGGTCGAGCAGTACTTC. The V and J genes are TRBV7-9 and TRBJ2-5, with 8 bases that match TRBD1. The DNA end is more similar to TRBJ2-7, so the J call may be wrong. Germline CDR1 SEHNR, CDR2 FQNEAQ (reference sequence). CDR3 length: 13 amino acids.

The rearrangement links TRBV20-1 to TRBJ2-5; 7 nucleotides line up with TRBD1. The junction had 7 bases not matched to a gene; V was cut back by 1 base and J by 2 bases. Germline-derived CDR1 and CDR2 are DFQATT and SNEGSKA (reference sequence). This CDR3 comprises 15 residues. The CDR3 coding sequence is TGCAGTGCTAGAGGTCGAGGCAGGGGGCAAGAGACCCAGTACTTC. Protein product: CSARGRGRGQETQYF.

The chain combines TRBV7-2 with TRBJ2-7; TRBD2 is a possible D gene (6 bases). V was trimmed by 5 bases and J by 12 bases, leaving 17 bases between them. From germline, CDR1 is SGHTA and CDR2 FQGNSA. This CDR3 is built from 12 residues. The CDR3 loop reads CASSLSGAGPYF. DNA for the CDR3: TGTGCCAGCAGCCTTTCCGGGGCGGGACCGTACTTC.

This clonotype has more than one count but fewer than ten. The chain has TRBV25-1 and TRBJ1-6; unclear D gene. CDR1 MGHDK and CDR2 SYGVNS come from the germline V gene. CDR3 size: 13 residues. V was pared by 4 bases and J by 5 bases, with 6 bases between. The CDR3 DNA follows: TGTGCCAGCAGTGTACAGCATAATTCACCCCTCCACTTT. Translation: CASSVQHNSPLHF.

In regard to this clonotype: A much larger clone lies a single base off, so this may be a read error. This rearrangement joins TRBV29-1 to TRBJ1-2; 7 bases line up with TRBD1. V shed 3 bases, J shed 3 bases, and the junction held 7 bases outside the gene matches. Looked up from germline, CDR1 is SQVTM and CDR2 is ANQGSEA. The CDR3 totals 14 residues. DNA of the CDR3: TGCAGCGTTGAGATATCGGGACAGTACTATGGCTACACCTTC. Its protein is CSVEISGQYYGYTF.

The chain couples TRBV12-3 or TRBV12-4 to TRBJ2-1; 15 bases align to TRBD2. Trimming cost V 7 bases and J 6 bases; bases outside gene matches: 13. CDR3 size: 18 residues. CDR3 in amino acids: CASTLGLAGGRICNEQFF. DNA for the CDR3: TGTGCCAGCACCCTAGGACTAGCGGGGGGGCGGATCTGCAATGAGCAGTTCTTC.

This clonotype came up many times. The rearrangement uses TRBV12-5 and TRBJ2-7; D unclear. CDR1 is LGHNT and CDR2 is FRNRAP in the germline V gene. The CDR3 totals 15 residues. Trimming took off 1 base at V and 3 bases at J, with 13 bases between the two ends. The CDR3 loop reads CASGLDPRVFYEQYF. Here the CDR3 DNA reads TGTGCTAGTGGTTTGGACCCTCGGGTCTTCTACGAGCAGTACTTC.

This CDR3 is CASAKTGPEGIGKAFQETQYF. The DNA of the CDR3 is TGTGCCAGCGCAAAAACCGGGCCAGAGGGCATAGGGAAGGCCTTTCAAGAGACCCAGTACTTC. The V gene is TRBV19, the J gene TRBJ2-5; TRBD2 might be the D (5 bases). Germline V gene data show CDR1 as LNHDA and CDR2 as SQIVND (reference sequence). Trimming took off 9 bases at V and 2 bases at J, with 37 bases between the two ends. CDR3 length equals 21 residues.

The chain recombines TRBV4-1 with TRBJ2-5; weak D call: TRBD1 (7 bases). The closer fit of TRBJ2-7 to the DNA end suggests the J call may be wrong. The CDR3 is made up of 15 amino acids. Germline CDR1 is MGHRA and CDR2 is YSYEKL. The CDR3 region is CASSPRQGLGGEQYF. The CDR3 nucleotides are TGCGCCAGCAGCCCCCGACAGGGCCTGGGAGGCGAGCAGTACTTC.

This sequence joins TRBV5-1 and TRBJ2-7, with D uncertain. The V gene's germline CDR1 is SGHRS and CDR2 YFSETQ. The length of the CDR3 is 13 residues. V lost 4 bases, J lost 0 bases, and 8 bases lay in between. CDR3 sequence reads: CASSITSSYEQYF. CDR3 in DNA: TGCGCCAGCAGCATTACCAGCTCCTACGAGCAGTACTTC.

The chain couples TRBV7-6 to TRBJ2-2; 10 nucleotides agree with TRBD2. Germline trimming cut 4 bases from V and 0 bases from J; bases unmatched to any gene: 8. Germline V gene sequence: CDR1 SGHVS, CDR2 FNYEAQ. The CDR3 spans 18 residues. The CDR3 loop is CASSSGGTSVTNTGELFF. CDR3 DNA: TGTGCCAGCAGCTCCGGCGGGACTAGCGTTACGAACACCGGGGAGCTGTTTTTT.

With regard to this clonotype: Its ends do not fully match the called genes, so a read error is possible. The V and J genes are TRBV28 and TRBJ2-2, with 7 bases fitting TRBD2. The germline gives CDR1 MDHEN, CDR2 SYDVKM. The CDR3 has 16 residues. The CDR3 spells CASSLPGGWNTGERFF. CDR3 nucleotides: TGTGCCAGCAGCCTCCCCGGGGGGTGGAACACCGGGGAGCGGTTTTTT.

The gene calls are TRBV27 and TRBJ2-7; 9 bases are a match to TRBD2. The CDR3 has 15 amino acids. In germline, CDR1 is MNHEY, CDR2 SMNVEV (reference sequence). Trimming took 6 bases from V and 2 from J; bases not matched to a gene: 8. The CDR3 loop is CASSPGTSHTYEQYF. DNA of the CDR3: TGTGCCAGCAGCCCCGGGACTAGCCATACCTACGAGCAGTACTTC.

V usage is TRBV9 and J usage is TRBJ2-3, with 12 nucleotides matching TRBD2. The germline V gene has CDR1 SGDLS and CDR2 YYNGEE. Trimming at V came to 3 bases and at J to 2 bases, leaving 10 bases not matched to a gene. The CDR3 length is 18 residues. The CDR3 nucleotides read TGTGCCAGCAGCGAGACTAGCGGGAGAGGGGTCGACACAGATACGCAGTATTTT. This sequence encodes CASSETSGRGVDTDTQYF.

This clonotype was seen a handful of times. The J gene is TRBJ1-5, the V gene TRBV20-1; D not resolved. V dropped 1 base and J dropped 1 base, with 11 bases sitting between them. The CDR3 is 15 residues long. Germline loops: CDR1 DFQATT, CDR2 SNEGSKA (reference sequence). This CDR3 is CSARGAGRSNQPQHF. In DNA, the CDR3 is TGCAGTGCTAGAGGCGCGGGAAGAAGCAATCAGCCCCAGCATTTT.

This clonotype was seen only a few times. The rearrangement links TRBV28 to TRBJ1-1; 10 nucleotides match TRBD1. Germline V gene data show CDR1 as MDHEN and CDR2 as SYDVKM. The CDR3 totals 13 residues. J was trimmed by 7 bases and V by 3 bases; bases with no gene match: 2. This CDR3 reads CASSLDRGIEAFF. The CDR3, as DNA: TGTGCCAGCAGTTTGGACAGGGGGATTGAAGCTTTCTTT.

By sample fraction, this clonotype is medium-sized. The V gene is TRBV7-2, the J gene TRBJ2-7; D is unclear. CDR1 is SGHTA and CDR2 is FQGNSA in the germline V gene. Trimming removed 5 bases at V and 2 bases at J, with 16 bases between. The CDR3 has 15 amino acids. This CDR3 is CASSPDPGTAYEQYF. The CDR3 DNA reads TGTGCCAGCAGCCCAGACCCAGGCACAGCCTACGAGCAGTACTTC.

The chain is built from TRBV3-1 and TRBJ2-1, with TRBD2 identical over 7 bases. The CDR3 covers 16 residues. CDR1 and CDR2 (germline): LGHDT, YNNKEL (reference sequence). J gave up 5 bases and V 2 bases, and 9 bases lay outside the gene matches. The CDR3 sequence is CASSQRGGSGDNEQFF. CDR3 coding DNA: TGTGCCAGCAGCCAACGGGGAGGGAGCGGAGACAATGAGCAGTTCTTC.

V usage is TRBV7-3 and J usage is TRBJ2-2; D might be TRBD2 (5 bases). V was clipped by 5 bases and J by 0 bases, with 10 bases between them. The CDR3 covers 15 residues. CDR1 is SGHTA, CDR2 FQGTGA, per germline. DNA for the CDR3: TGTGCCAGCAGCCCGCGGCGGGCGAACACCGGGGAGCTGTTTTTT. Protein: CASSPRRANTGELFF.

This clonotype has at least ten counts. The chain joins TRBV6-1 to TRBJ2-5, with D possibly being TRBD2 (6 bases). The V and J ends lost 6 bases and 3 bases respectively, with 11 bases between them. The V gene's germline CDR1 is MNHNS and CDR2 SASEGT. The CDR3 length is 13 residues. CDR3 residues: CASRGTGEETQYF. Written as DNA, the CDR3 is TGTGCCAGCAGGGGTACGGGGGAAGAGACCCAGTACTTC.

The genes are TRBV6-1 and TRBJ2-7; tentative D call: TRBD1 (5 bases). The CDR3 has 14 residues. V lost 4 bases to trimming and J lost 1 base, with 11 bases between them. CDR1 is MNHNS and CDR2 is SASEGT in the germline V gene. The CDR3 sequence: CASSALSGSYEQYF. The DNA of the CDR3 is TGTGCCAGCAGTGCCTTATCAGGGTCCTACGAGCAGTACTTC.

This clonotype was found many times. The chain joins TRBV20-1 to TRBJ2-7; D is unclear. Per germline, CDR1 DFQATT and CDR2 SNEGSKA (reference sequence). This CDR3 has 13 amino acids. Trimming stripped 1 base from V and 0 bases from J, with 7 bases between. CDR3 protein: CSARGRNSYEQYF. CDR3 bases: TGCAGTGCTAGAGGGCGAAACTCCTACGAGCAGTACTTC.

V and J are TRBV10-2 and TRBJ1-6, with no clear D. From germline, CDR1 is WSHSY and CDR2 SAAADI. The CDR3 totals 12 residues. V shed 2 bases and J shed 10 bases, with 6 bases lying between them. This chain's CDR3 is CASSERKSPLHF. The CDR3 DNA reads as TGCGCCAGCAGTGAGAGGAAATCACCCCTCCACTTT.

This chain uses TRBV5-1 with TRBJ2-5; 8 bases map to TRBD1. V dropped 5 bases and J dropped 3; count of bases not matched to a gene: 6. Per germline, CDR1 SGHRS and CDR2 YFSETQ. The CDR3 covers 14 residues. The CDR3 DNA sequence: TGCGCCAGCAGTTCCCGGGACAGGAAAGAGACCCAGTACTTC. Translation: CASSSRDRKETQYF. Full variable domain (missing parts from reference TRBV5-1 and TRBJ2-5): KAGVTQTPRYLIKTRGQQVTLSCSPISGHRSVSWYQQTPGQGLQFLFEYFSETQRNKGNFPGRFSGRQFSNSRSEMNVSTLELGDSALYLCASSSRDRKETQYFGPGTRLLVL.

This clonotype was observed a handful of times. The chain is built from TRBV2 and TRBJ2-5; D gene unclear. V gave up 4 bases and J gave up 0 bases, with 12 bases separating them. The germline V gene has CDR1 SNHLY and CDR2 FYNNEI. CDR3 size: 15 residues. The CDR3 DNA is TGTGCCAGCAGTGCTTCCTCCCCGTACCAAGAGACCCAGTACTTC. This translates into CASSASSPYQETQYF.

This clonotype was detected only once. The genes are TRBV9 and TRBJ1-2, with D unresolved. With 5 bases removed from V and 9 bases from J, the gap between germline ends came to 14 bases. This CDR3 has 12 residues. From germline, CDR1 is SGDLS and CDR2 YYNGEE. CDR3 residues: CASRGEGNRYTF. CDR3 coding DNA: TGTGCCAGCAGGGGTGAGGGAAATCGCTACACCTTC.

The gene calls are TRBV2 and TRBJ2-7; D is undetermined. The end of the DNA aligns better with TRBJ2-5, so the J call may be wrong. The CDR3 covers 12 residues. The germline V gene has CDR1 SNHLY and CDR2 FYNNEI. The CDR3 DNA follows: TGTGCCAGCAGTGAAATGTATGAGACCCAGTACTTC. Translating gives CASSEMYETQYF.

The rearrangement joins TRBV4-1 to TRBJ1-2; D call uncertain. Germline CDR1 and CDR2: MGHRA and YSYEKL. Trimming took 2 bases from V and 8 from J, leaving 15 bases between them. This CDR3 comprises 14 residues. For the CDR3, the DNA is TGCGCCAGCAGCCAAAGGGTTCAGGAGCGGGGCTACACCTTC. Its protein is CASSQRVQERGYTF.

The V and J genes are TRBV20-1 and TRBJ2-3; D might be TRBD1 (5 bases). Germline V gene lookup returns CDR1 DFQATT and CDR2 SNEGSKA (reference sequence). The CDR3 length is 12 residues. V was pared by 6 bases and J by 7 bases, with 14 bases between. The chain's CDR3 is CSALNQGNTQYF. CDR3 DNA: TGCAGTGCCCTCAATCAGGGCAATACGCAGTATTTT.

V usage is TRBV6-6 and J usage is TRBJ2-5; D perhaps matches TRBD2 (7 bases). The J call may be faulty, since TRBJ2-1 better matches the DNA end. Germline V lookup: CDR1 MNHNY, CDR2 SVGAGI (reference sequence). The CDR3 runs 16 residues. CDR3 nucleotide sequence: TGTGCCAGCAGTGTCCGGGGGGCCCGGTACCAAGAGACCCAGTTCTTC. Translation: CASSVRGARYQETQFF.